These 2 T cell receptor beta chains were all obtained from the same sample, sequenced in a study of T cell responses to AZD1222 COVID-19 vaccine. Libraries were prepared by immunoSEQ multiplex PCR; TCRdb keeps only in-frame clonotypes and omits some of them. This table holds 56,000 or so clones, 70% to 90% found once. The sequencing used peripheral blood, collected on day 0 of AZD1222 vaccination. The receptors derive from an adult in good health.

The chain joins TRBV6-5 to TRBJ2-3; 10 bases are a match to TRBD1. Losses at the gene ends were 7 bases for V and 10 bases for J; bases not matched to a gene: 14. The CDR3 sequence is 15 residues long. Germline CDR1 is MNHEY and CDR2 is SVGAGI. The CDR3 is CASIGTGDPSPAQYF. The CDR3 region has the DNA TGTGCCAGCATCGGGACAGGGGATCCCTCCCCGGCGCAGTATTTT.

J is TRBJ2-7 and V is TRBV19; D may be TRBD1 or TRBD2 (5 bases each). CDR3 length: 16 residues. Germline V gene sequence: CDR1 LNHDA, CDR2 SQIVND (reference sequence). V lost 0 bases and J lost 6, with 18 bases in between. Written as DNA, the CDR3 is TGTGCCAGTAGTATAGAGGCAGGGACCTTCGGTGTCGAGCAGTACTTC. This gives the protein CASSIEAGTFGVEQYF.